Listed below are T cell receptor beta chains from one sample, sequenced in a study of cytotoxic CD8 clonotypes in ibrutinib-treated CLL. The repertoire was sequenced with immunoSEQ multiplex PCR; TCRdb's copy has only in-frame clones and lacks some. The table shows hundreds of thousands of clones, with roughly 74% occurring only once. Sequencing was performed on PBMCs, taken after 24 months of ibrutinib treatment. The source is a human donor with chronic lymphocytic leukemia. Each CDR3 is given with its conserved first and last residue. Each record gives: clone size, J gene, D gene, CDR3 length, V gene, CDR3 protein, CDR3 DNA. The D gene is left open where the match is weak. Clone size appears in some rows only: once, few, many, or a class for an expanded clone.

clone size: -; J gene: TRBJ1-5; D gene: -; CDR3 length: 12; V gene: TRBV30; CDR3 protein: CAWSVLSQPQHF; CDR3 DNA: TGTGCCTGGAGTGTATTAAGTCAGCCCCAGCATTTT
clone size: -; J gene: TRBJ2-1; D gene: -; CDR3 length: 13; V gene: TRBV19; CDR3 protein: CASSQGIGNEQFF; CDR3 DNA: TGTGCCAGTAGTCAGGGGATCGGGAATGAGCAGTTCTTC
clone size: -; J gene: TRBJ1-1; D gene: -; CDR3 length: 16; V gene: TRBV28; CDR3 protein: CASPPLVEAGWAEAFF; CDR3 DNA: TGTGCCAGCCCGCCCCTAGTAGAGGCAGGGTGGGCTGAAGCTTTCTTT
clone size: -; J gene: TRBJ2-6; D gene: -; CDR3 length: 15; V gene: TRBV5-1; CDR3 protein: CASRPEGVGANVLTF; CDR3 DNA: TGCGCCAGCAGGCCCGAAGGGGTGGGGGCCAACGTCCTGACTTTC
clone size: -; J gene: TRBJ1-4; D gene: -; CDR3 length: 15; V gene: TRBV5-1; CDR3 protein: CASSLTGGESEKLFF; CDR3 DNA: TGCGCCAGCAGCTTGACCGGGGGGGAAAGTGAAAAACTGTTTTTT
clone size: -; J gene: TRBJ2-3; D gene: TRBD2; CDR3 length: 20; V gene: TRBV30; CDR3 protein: CAWSSLVGLAGIPSTDTQYF; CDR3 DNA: TGTGCCTGGAGTTCCCTGGTGGGACTAGCGGGGATCCCTAGCACAGATACGCAGTATTTT
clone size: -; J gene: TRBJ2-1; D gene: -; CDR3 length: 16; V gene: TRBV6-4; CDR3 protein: CASTPTPGRAYNEQFF; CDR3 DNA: TGTGCCAGCACTCCAACCCCCGGAAGGGCCTACAATGAGCAGTTCTTC
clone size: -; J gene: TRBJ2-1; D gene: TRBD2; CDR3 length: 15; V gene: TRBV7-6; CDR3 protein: CASAPGTSSSGGQFF; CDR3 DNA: TGTGCCAGCGCACCCGGGACTAGCTCTTCAGGGGGTCAGTTCTTC
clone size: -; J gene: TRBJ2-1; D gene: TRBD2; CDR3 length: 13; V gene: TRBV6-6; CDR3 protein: CASSHGRYNEQFF; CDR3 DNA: TGTGCCAGCAGTCACGGGAGGTACAATGAGCAGTTCTTC
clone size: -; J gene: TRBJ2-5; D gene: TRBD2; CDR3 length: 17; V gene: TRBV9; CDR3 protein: CASSVGGSGGLQETQYF; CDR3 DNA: TGTGCCAGCAGCGTAGGGGGTAGCGGGGGCCTCCAAGAGACCCAGTACTTC
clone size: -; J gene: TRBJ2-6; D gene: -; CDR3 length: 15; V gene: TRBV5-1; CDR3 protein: CASSPAGSGANVLTF; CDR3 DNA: TGCGCCAGCAGCCCGGCGGGCTCTGGGGCCAACGTCCTGACTTTC
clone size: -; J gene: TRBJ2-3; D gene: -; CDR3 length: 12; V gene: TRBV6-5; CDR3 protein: CASSGNTDTQYF; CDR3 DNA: TGTGCCAGCAGTGGTAACACAGATACGCAGTATTTT
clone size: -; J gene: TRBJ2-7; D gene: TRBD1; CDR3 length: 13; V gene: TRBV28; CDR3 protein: CASGRQGAYEQYF; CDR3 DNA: TGTGCCAGCGGACGACAGGGGGCCTACGAGCAGTACTTC
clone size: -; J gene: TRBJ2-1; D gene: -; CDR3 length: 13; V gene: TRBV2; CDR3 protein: CASQGIQGSEQFF; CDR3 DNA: TGTGCCAGCCAAGGGATTCAGGGGAGTGAGCAGTTCTTC
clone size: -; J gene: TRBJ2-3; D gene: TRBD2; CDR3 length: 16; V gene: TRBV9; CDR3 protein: CASSPGLAESTDTQYF; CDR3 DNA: TGTGCCAGCAGCCCTGGACTAGCGGAAAGCACAGATACGCAGTATTTT
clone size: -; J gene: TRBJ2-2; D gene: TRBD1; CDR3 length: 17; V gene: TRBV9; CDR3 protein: CASSQVPGQGAGGELFF; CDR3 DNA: TGTGCCAGCAGTCAAGTGCCGGGACAGGGGGCTGGCGGGGAGCTGTTTTTT
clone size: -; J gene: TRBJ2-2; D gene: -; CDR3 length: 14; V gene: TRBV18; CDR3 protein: CASSPDTNTGELFF; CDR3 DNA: TGTGCCAGCTCACCCGATACGAACACCGGGGAGCTGTTTTTT
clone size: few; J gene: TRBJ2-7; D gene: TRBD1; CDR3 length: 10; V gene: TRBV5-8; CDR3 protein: CASSTGTGDF; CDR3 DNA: TGTGCCAGCAGCACCGGGACAGGGGACTTC
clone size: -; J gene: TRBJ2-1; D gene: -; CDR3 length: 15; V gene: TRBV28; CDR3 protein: CASSLSPDSADEQFF; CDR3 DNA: TGTGCCAGCAGTCTCTCCCCGGACAGTGCTGATGAGCAGTTCTTC
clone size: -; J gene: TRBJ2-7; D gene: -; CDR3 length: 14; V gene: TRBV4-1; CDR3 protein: CASSPELGVREQYF; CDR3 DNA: TGCGCCAGCAGCCCTGAATTGGGGGTGAGAGAGCAGTACTTC
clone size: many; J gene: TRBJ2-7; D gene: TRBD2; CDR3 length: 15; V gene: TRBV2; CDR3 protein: CASSDASGGYYEQYF; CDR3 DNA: TGTGCCAGCAGTGACGCTAGCGGAGGTTACTACGAGCAGTACTTC
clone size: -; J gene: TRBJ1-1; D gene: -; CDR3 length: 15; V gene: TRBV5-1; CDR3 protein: CASSLVPGMNTEAFF; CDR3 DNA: TGCGCCAGCAGCTTGGTCCCGGGGATGAACACTGAAGCTTTCTTT
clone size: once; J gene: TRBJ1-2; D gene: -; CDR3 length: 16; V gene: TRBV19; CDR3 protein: CASSTGGRGDMRGYTF; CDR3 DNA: TGTGCCAGTAGTACTGGGGGGCGCGGAGACATGAGAGGCTACACCTTC
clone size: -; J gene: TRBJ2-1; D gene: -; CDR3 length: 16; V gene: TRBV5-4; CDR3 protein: CASSQGGVADQNEQFF; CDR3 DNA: TGTGCCAGCAGCCAGGGGGGAGTAGCGGACCAGAATGAGCAGTTCTTC
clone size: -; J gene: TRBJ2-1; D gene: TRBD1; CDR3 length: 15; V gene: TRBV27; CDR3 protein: CASSLDRVRNNEQFF; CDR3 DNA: TGTGCCAGCAGTTTAGACAGGGTGAGGAACAATGAGCAGTTCTTC
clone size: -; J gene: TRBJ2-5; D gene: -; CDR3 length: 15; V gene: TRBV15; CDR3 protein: CATSRRYRVGETQYF; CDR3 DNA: TGTGCCACCAGCAGACGGTACAGGGTAGGAGAGACCCAGTACTTC
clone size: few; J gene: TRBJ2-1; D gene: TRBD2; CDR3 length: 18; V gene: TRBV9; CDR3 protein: CASSVGLAGVASYNEQFF; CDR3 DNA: TGTGCCAGCAGCGTAGGTCTAGCGGGAGTAGCTTCCTACAATGAGCAGTTCTTC
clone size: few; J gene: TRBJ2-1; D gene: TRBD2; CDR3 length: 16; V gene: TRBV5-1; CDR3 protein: CASSLALAGAVNEQFF; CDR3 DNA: TGCGCCAGCAGCTTGGCACTAGCGGGAGCAGTCAATGAGCAGTTCTTC
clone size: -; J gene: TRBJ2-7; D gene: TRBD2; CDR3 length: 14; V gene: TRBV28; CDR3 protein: CASSLYLAGVEQYF; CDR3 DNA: TGTGCCAGCAGTTTATACCTAGCGGGAGTCGAGCAGTACTTC
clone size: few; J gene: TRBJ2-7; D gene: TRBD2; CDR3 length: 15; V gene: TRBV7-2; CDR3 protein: CASSPGLAYTYEQYF; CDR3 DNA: TGTGCCAGCAGCCCGGGACTAGCGTATACCTACGAGCAGTACTTC
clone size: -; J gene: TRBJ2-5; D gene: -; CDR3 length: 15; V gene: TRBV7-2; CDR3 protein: CASSSMAGIAETQYF; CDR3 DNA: TGTGCCAGCAGCTCCATGGCGGGAATTGCGGAGACCCAGTACTTC
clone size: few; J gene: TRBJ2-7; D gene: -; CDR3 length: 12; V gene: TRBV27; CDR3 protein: CASSFPGAEQYF; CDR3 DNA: TGTGCCAGCAGTTTCCCGGGAGCCGAGCAGTACTTC
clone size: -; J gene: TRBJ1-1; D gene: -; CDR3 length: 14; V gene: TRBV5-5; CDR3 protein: CASSLAGAYTEAFF; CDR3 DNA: TGTGCCAGCAGCTTGGCAGGGGCGTACACTGAAGCTTTCTTT
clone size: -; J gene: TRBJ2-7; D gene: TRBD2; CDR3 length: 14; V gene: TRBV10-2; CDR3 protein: CASRVTSGPYEQYF; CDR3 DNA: TGCGCCAGCAGGGTGACTAGCGGACCCTACGAGCAGTACTTC
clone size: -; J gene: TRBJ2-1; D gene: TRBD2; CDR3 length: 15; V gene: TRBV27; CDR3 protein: CASSLPGLAVNEQFF; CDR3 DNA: TGTGCCAGCAGTTTACCCGGACTAGCGGTCAATGAGCAGTTCTTC
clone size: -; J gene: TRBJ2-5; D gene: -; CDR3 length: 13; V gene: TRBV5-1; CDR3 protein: CASQTGFEETQYF; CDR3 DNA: TGCGCCAGCCAAACAGGGTTCGAAGAGACCCAGTACTTC
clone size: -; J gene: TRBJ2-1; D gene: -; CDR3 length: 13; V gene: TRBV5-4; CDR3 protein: CASSPWSGNGQFF; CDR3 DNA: TGTGCCAGCAGCCCATGGTCGGGGAATGGGCAGTTCTTC